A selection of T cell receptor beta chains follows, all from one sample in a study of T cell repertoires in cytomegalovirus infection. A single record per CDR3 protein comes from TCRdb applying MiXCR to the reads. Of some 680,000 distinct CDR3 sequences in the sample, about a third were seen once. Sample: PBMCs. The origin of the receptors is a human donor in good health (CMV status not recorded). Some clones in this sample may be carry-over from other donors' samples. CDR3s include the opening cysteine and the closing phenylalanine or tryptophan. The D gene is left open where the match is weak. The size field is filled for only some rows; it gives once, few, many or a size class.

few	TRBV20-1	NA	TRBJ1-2	CSAPQGAGYTF	TGCAGTGCTCCCCAGGGCGCTGGCTACACCTTC
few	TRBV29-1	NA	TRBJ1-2	CSVGWGQGSHGYTF	TGCAGCGTTGGATGGGGTCAGGGGTCTCATGGCTACACCTTC
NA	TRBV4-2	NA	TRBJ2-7	CASSQDLTGAAEYF	TGTGCCAGCAGCCAAGACCTGACAGGTGCCGCGGAGTACTTC
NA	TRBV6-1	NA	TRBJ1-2	CASSGTGGQHYGYTF	TGTGCCAGCAGCGGGACCGGGGGGCAGCACTATGGCTACACCTTC
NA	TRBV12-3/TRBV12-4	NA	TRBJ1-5	CASSFFGTVERGQPQHF	TGTGCCAGCAGTTTTTTTGGAACAGTGGAGAGGGGTCAGCCCCAGCATTTT
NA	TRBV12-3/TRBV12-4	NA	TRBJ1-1	CASSLMVDSGAFF	TGTGCCAGCAGTTTGATGGTCGATTCGGGAGCTTTCTTT
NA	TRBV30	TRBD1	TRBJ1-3	CAWNRGGSGNTIYF	TGTGCCTGGAACAGGGGAGGCTCTGGAAACACCATATATTTT
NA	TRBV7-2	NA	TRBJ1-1	CASSRDSGIRLNTEAFF	TGTGCCAGCAGCCGAGACTCAGGGATCCGATTGAACACTGAAGCTTTCTTT
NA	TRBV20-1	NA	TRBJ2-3	CSAALEGTDTQYF	TGCAGTGCTGCCCTAGAGGGCACAGATACGCAGTATTTT
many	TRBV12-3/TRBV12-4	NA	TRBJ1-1	CASSPGTAGMNTEAFF	TGTGCCAGCAGTCCCGGCACGGCAGGGATGAACACTGAAGCTTTCTTT
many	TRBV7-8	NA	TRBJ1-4	CASSLKSAATNEKLFF	TGTGCCAGCAGCTTAAAGTCGGCAGCAACTAATGAAAAACTGTTTTTT
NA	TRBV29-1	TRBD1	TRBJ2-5	CSTGQGASQETQYF	TGCAGCACAGGACAGGGGGCGAGTCAAGAGACCCAGTACTTC
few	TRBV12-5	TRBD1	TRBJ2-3	CASGSAPWGTGSTDTQYF	TGTGCTAGTGGCTCAGCCCCGTGGGGGACAGGGAGCACAGATACGCAGTATTTT
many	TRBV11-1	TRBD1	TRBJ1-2	CASSLETGDEGYTF	TGTGCCAGCAGCTTGGAGACAGGGGATGAAGGCTACACCTTC
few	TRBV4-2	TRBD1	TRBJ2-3	CASSPRQGKGADTQYF	TGTGCCAGCAGCCCCAGACAGGGGAAGGGCGCAGATACGCAGTATTTT
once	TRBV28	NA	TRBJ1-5	CASSTGFNQPQHF	TGTGCCAGCAGTACAGGGTTCAATCAGCCCCAGCATTTT
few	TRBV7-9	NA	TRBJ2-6	CASTLGRGIPGANVLTF	TGTGCCAGCACCCTCGGGCGGGGTATCCCTGGGGCCAACGTCCTGACTTTC